The 20 T cell receptor beta chains reported below all come from one sample, sequenced in a study of shared clonotypes between healthy human individuals. The assay was immunoSEQ multiplex PCR, and TCRdb's table has in-frame clones only and misses some. This sample has 450,000 to 500,000 clones, with roughly 85% found just once. The sequenced sample was PBMCs. The receptors originated from a woman aged 40 to 50 in good health. Some clones in this sample may be carry-over from other donors' samples.

Only one count was recorded for this clone. This rearrangement joins TRBV9 to TRBJ2-2; D possibly corresponds to TRBD1 (6 bases). In germline, CDR1 is SGDLS, CDR2 YYNGEE. The CDR3 length is 13 residues. Trimming shortened V by 4 bases and J by 7 bases, and 11 bases separated the two germline ends. CDR3 region: CASSTQGGGELFF. In nucleotides, the CDR3 is TGTGCCAGCAGCACACAGGGCGGCGGGGAGCTGTTTTTT.

CDR3 nucleotide sequence: TGTGCCAGCAGCTTTCGCAACCTACGGGCCTACGAGCAGTACTTC. It yields the protein CASSFRNLRAYEQYF. V usage is TRBV7-2 and J usage is TRBJ2-7; D unclear. The CDR3 loop spans 15 amino acids. Per germline, CDR1 SGHTA and CDR2 FQGNSA. Trimming removed 3 bases from V and 2 bases from J, with 14 bases in between.

The chain is built from TRBV1 and TRBJ1-2; the table's D gene call, TRBD1, was not cross checked with the DNA. TRBV1 is a recognized pseudogene. This CDR3 comprises 15 residues. The CDR3 spells CTSSQDPTVNYGYTF. CDR3 bases: TGCACCAGCAGCCAAGATCCTACAGTTAACTATGGCTACACCTTC.

As regards this clone: This CDR3 is also generated by other DNA sequences in the sample. This chain links TRBV19 with TRBJ2-5, with 8 bases lining up with TRBD1. Germline values: CDR1 LNHDA, CDR2 SQIVND (reference sequence). This CDR3 has 13 residues. After removal of 6 bases from V and 1 base from J, the junction contained 1 base not matched to a gene. CDR3 protein: CASSGTGQETQYF. The CDR3 DNA is TGTGCCAGTAGCGGGACAGGCCAAGAGACCCAGTACTTC.

The V gene is TRBV27, the J gene TRBJ1-5; D is undetermined. V dropped 2 bases and J dropped 2 bases, with 10 bases sitting between them. There are 15 residues in the CDR3. CDR1 and CDR2 from the germline V gene are MNHEY and SMNVEV (reference sequence). CDR3: CASSLGVGGNQPQHF. CDR3 bases: TGTGCCAGCAGTTTAGGGGTGGGCGGCAATCAGCCCCAGCATTTT.

The rearrangement links TRBV6-5 to TRBJ2-5; D uncertain. The CDR3 totals 14 residues. Trimming shortened V by 2 bases and J by 1 base, and 8 bases separated the two germline ends. Germline V gives CDR1 MNHEY, CDR2 SVGAGI. CDR3 loop: CASSYVTAQETQYF. The CDR3 coding sequence is TGTGCCAGCAGTTACGTTACAGCCCAAGAGACCCAGTACTTC.

The chain employs TRBV19 and TRBJ2-7, with a tentative D call TRBD2 (5 bases). The CDR3 is 12 residues long. Germline V CDR1 and CDR2: LNHDA, SQIVND (reference sequence). V shed 3 bases and J shed 6 bases, with 9 bases lying between them. The CDR3 loop reads CASSIGRLEQYF. The DNA of the CDR3 is TGTGCCAGTAGTATTGGGAGACTCGAGCAGTACTTC.

The chain combines TRBV5-1 with TRBJ2-3; D perhaps matches TRBD2 (5 bases). Germline CDR1 and CDR2: SGHRS and YFSETQ. There are 16 residues in the CDR3. V lost 5 bases and J 0 bases, leaving 16 bases between the germline ends. CDR3 bases: TGCGCCAGCAGGGCCCAGGTAGCGTCCAGCACAGATACGCAGTATTTT. This sequence encodes CASRAQVASSTDTQYF. Together with reference TRBV5-1 and TRBJ2-3, the CDR3 gives the full variable domain: KAGVTQTPRYLIKTRGQQVTLSCSPISGHRSVSWYQQTPGQGLQFLFEYFSETQRNKGNFPGRFSGRQFSNSRSEMNVSTLELGDSALYLCASRAQVASSTDTQYFGPGTRLTVL.

This clone was seen a single time. This rearrangement joins TRBV2 to TRBJ2-1; D is undetermined. The CDR3 is 14 residues long. Germline CDR1 reads SNHLY; CDR2 reads FYNNEI. V was shortened by 2 bases and J by 3 bases, with 8 bases between the two germline ends. The CDR3 DNA is TGTGCCAGCAGTGAATCGGGCAGCTACAATGAGCAGTTCTTC. Its protein is CASSESGSYNEQFF.

The J gene is TRBJ1-2, the V gene TRBV28, with D unresolved. V lost 3 bases and J lost 2, with 10 bases in between. Germline CDR1 is MDHEN and CDR2 is SYDVKM. There are 14 residues in the CDR3. CDR3 in amino acids: CASSFGQANYGYTF. The CDR3 region has the DNA TGTGCCAGCAGTTTTGGGCAGGCAAACTATGGCTACACCTTC.

The chain is built from TRBV13 and TRBJ2-5; D might be TRBD1 (7 bases). This CDR3 is 16 amino acids long. V was pared by 0 bases and J by 4 bases, with 15 bases between. CDR1 is PRHDT and CDR2 is FYEKMQ in the germline V gene (reference sequence). This CDR3 is CASSLGARGVGETQYF. CDR3 sequence (DNA): TGTGCCAGCAGCTTAGGGGCCAGGGGGGTTGGAGAGACCCAGTACTTC.

The chain carries TRBV16 and TRBJ2-7; 10 positions match TRBD2. The V gene end was trimmed by 1 base and the J gene end by 4 bases; junction bases not matched to a gene: 7. The CDR3 has 16 residues. Looked up from germline, CDR1 is KGHSY and CDR2 is FQNENV. The CDR3 sequence is CASSQWDSGRLYEQYF. The DNA of the CDR3 is TGTGCCAGCAGCCAATGGGATAGCGGGAGGTTGTACGAGCAGTACTTC.

This chain uses TRBV11-2 with TRBJ2-1; TRBD2 matches at 10 bases. Per germline, CDR1 SGHAT and CDR2 FQNNGV. The junction had 7 bases not matched to a gene; V was cut back by 6 bases and J by 5 bases. The CDR3 is 15 residues long. This CDR3 reads CASRQLGLANNEQFF. CDR3 coding DNA: TGTGCCAGCAGACAATTGGGACTAGCGAACAATGAGCAGTTCTTC.

This clone was counted once. This chain connects TRBV28 to TRBJ2-1; D unresolved. The CDR3 spans 11 residues. V gave up 10 bases and J gave up 8 bases, with 12 bases separating them. Germline loops: CDR1 MDHEN, CDR2 SYDVKM. The DNA for the CDR3 is TGTGCCACCACTCGGGTCTATGAGCAGTTCTTC. Its protein is CATTRVYEQFF. Complete variable domain (other parts from reference TRBV28 and TRBJ2-1): DVKVTQSSRYLVKRTGEKVFLECVQDMDHENMFWYRQDPGLGLRLIYFSYDVKMKEKGDIPEGYSVSREKKERFSLILESASTNQTSMYLCATTRVYEQFFGPGTRLTVL.

The chain has TRBV7-9 and TRBJ2-3; TRBD2 is a possible D gene (6 bases). This CDR3 comprises 15 residues. Between the trimmed V and J ends, which lost 4 bases and 1 base, there was a span of 12 bases. Germline V gene sequence: CDR1 SEHNR, CDR2 FQNEAQ (reference sequence). The CDR3 nucleotides are TGTGCCAGCAGCTCCAGCGGGTTGGGCACAGATACGCAGTATTTT. Amino acid sequence: CASSSSGLGTDTQYF.

This clone was observed at least ten times. The CDR3 protein is CASSPTGGNYEQYF. The CDR3 DNA reads as TGCGCCAGCAGCCCGACAGGGGGCAATTACGAGCAGTACTTC. The genes are TRBV4-1 and TRBJ2-7, with 10 bases fitting TRBD1. This CDR3 contains 14 residues. V was clipped by 4 bases and J by 4 bases; unmatched bases: 4. Per germline, CDR1 MGHRA and CDR2 YSYEKL.

The V and J genes are TRBV5-6 and TRBJ2-5; maybe TRBD2 (5 bases). Germline-derived CDR1 and CDR2 are SGHDT and YYEEEE. The CDR3 is 13 amino acids. V was trimmed by 5 bases and J by 1 base, leaving 9 bases between them. CDR3: CASRFGVQETQYF. The CDR3 DNA reads as TGTGCCAGCAGATTCGGGGTCCAAGAGACCCAGTACTTC.

The CDR3 here is CASSVDLAGVNEQYF. In DNA form, the CDR3 reads TGTGCCAGCAGCGTAGACCTAGCGGGAGTAAACGAGCAGTACTTC. The chain uses TRBV9 and TRBJ2-7; 10 bases match TRBD2. Germline trimming cut 0 bases from V and 5 bases from J; bases unmatched to any gene: 5. CDR1 and CDR2 from the germline V gene are SGDLS and YYNGEE. The CDR3 covers 15 residues.

V usage is TRBV7-8 and J usage is TRBJ2-7; D gene unclear. Germline V CDR1 and CDR2: SGHVS, FQNEAQ. Trimming took 5 bases from V and 6 from J, leaving 17 bases between them. The CDR3 has 14 residues. In nucleotides, the CDR3 is TGTGCCAGCAGCCCGTCTTTTCTGGGCAGCGAGCAGTACTTC. Protein product: CASSPSFLGSEQYF.

This clone has ten or more counts. The gene calls are TRBV6-5 and TRBJ2-7; D gene ambiguous. CDR3 size: 13 residues. The V and J ends lost 8 bases and 3 bases respectively, with 14 bases between them. Germline CDR1 and CDR2: MNHEY and SVGAGI. The DNA of the CDR3 is TGTGCCAGCTCCACAGCGTTGGGCTACGAGCAGTACTTC. The encoded protein is CASSTALGYEQYF.